This passage covers 3 T cell receptor beta chains from one sample sequenced in a study of CD8 T cells in ankylosing spondylitis. One entry per CDR3 protein, called by TCRdb with MiXCR from the 5' RACE reads. The sample lists about 130,000 distinct CDR3 sequences, 6% to 8% occurring once. Input material: blood, either unsorted or a sorted T cell fraction (not recorded which). The receptors derive from a female donor with ankylosing spondylitis or in good health (not recorded which).

This clonotype was observed at least ten times. The rearrangement joins TRBV27 to TRBJ1-4, with a possible D match to TRBD1 (6 bases). V was shortened by 5 bases and J by 3 bases, with 16 bases between the two germline ends. Germline CDR1 reads MNHEY; CDR2 reads SMNVEV (reference sequence). This CDR3 has 16 amino acids. The CDR3 DNA is TGTGCCAGCAGTCAACGTTACAGGGCTTCTAATGAAAAACTGTTTTTT. This sequence encodes CASSQRYRASNEKLFF.

This clonotype was picked up many times. V and J are TRBV7-9 and TRBJ2-1, with D possibly being TRBD2 (5 bases). The germline V gene has CDR1 SEHNR and CDR2 FQNEAQ (reference sequence). The CDR3 loop spans 13 amino acids. Trimming cost V 3 bases and J 7 bases, with 10 bases left between them. CDR3 sequence reads: CASSFPTSNEQFF. CDR3 coding DNA: TGTGCCAGCAGCTTCCCCACTAGTAATGAGCAGTTCTTC.

This clonotype occurred many times. V is TRBV19 and J is TRBJ1-5; D gene unclear. The CDR3 has 13 amino acids. Trimming stripped 2 bases from V and 1 base from J, with 3 bases between. Germline V gene lookup returns CDR1 LNHDA and CDR2 SQIVND (reference sequence). CDR3 protein: CASSIQSNQPQHF. DNA of the CDR3: TGTGCCAGTAGTATACAGAGCAATCAGCCCCAGCATTTT.